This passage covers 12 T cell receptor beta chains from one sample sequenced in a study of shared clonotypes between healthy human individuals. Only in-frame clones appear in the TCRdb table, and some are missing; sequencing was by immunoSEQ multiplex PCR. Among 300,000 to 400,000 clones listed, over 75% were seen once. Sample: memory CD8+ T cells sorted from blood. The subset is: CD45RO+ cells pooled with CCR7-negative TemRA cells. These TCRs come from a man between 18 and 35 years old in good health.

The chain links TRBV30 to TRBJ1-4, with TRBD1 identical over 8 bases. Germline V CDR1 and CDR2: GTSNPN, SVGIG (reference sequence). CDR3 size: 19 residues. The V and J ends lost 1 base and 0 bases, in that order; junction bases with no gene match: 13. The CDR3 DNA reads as TGTGCCTGGAGTGACTCGTGGACAGGGCCGCTGACAACTAATGAAAAACTGTTTTTT. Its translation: CAWSDSWTGPLTTNEKLFF.

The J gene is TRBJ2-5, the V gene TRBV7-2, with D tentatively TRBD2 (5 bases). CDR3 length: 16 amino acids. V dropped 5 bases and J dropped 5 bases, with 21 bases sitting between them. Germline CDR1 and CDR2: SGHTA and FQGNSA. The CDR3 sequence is CASSPRVSSGRETQYF. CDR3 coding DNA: TGTGCCAGCAGCCCTCGGGTTAGCTCGGGAAGGGAGACCCAGTACTTC.

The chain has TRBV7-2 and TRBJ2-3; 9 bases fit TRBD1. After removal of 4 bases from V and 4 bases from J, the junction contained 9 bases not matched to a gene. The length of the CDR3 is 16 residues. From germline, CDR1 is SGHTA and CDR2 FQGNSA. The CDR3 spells CASSSDGTGNADTQYF. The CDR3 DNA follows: TGTGCCAGCAGCTCAGATGGGACAGGGAACGCAGATACGCAGTATTTT.

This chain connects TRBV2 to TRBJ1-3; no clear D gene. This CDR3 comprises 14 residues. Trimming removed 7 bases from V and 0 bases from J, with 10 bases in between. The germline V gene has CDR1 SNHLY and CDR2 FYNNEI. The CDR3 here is CASMEVNSGNTIYF. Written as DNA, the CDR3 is TGTGCCAGCATGGAAGTCAACTCTGGAAACACCATATATTTT.

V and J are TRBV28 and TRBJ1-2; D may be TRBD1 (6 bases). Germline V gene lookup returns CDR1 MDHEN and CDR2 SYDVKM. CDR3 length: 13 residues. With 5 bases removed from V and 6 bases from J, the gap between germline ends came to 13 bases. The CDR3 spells CASSQTGNHGYTF. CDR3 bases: TGTGCCAGCAGTCAAACAGGGAATCATGGCTACACCTTC.

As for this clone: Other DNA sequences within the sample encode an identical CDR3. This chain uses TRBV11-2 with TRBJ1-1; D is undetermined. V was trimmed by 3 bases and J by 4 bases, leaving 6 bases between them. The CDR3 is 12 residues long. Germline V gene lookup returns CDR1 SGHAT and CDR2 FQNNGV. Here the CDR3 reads CASSFGGTEAFF. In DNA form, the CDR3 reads TGTGCCAGCAGCTTCGGAGGCACTGAAGCTTTCTTT. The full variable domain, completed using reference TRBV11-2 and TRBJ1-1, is EAGVAQSPRYKIIEKRQSVAFWCNPISGHATLYWYQQILGQGPKLLIQFQNNGVVDDSQLPKDRFSAERLKGVDSTLKIQPAKLEDSAVYLCASSFGGTEAFFGQGTRLTVV.

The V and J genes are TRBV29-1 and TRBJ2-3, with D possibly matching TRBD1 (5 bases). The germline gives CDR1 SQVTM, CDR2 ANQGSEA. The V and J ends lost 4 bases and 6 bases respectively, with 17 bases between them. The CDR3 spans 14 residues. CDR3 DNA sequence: TGCAGCGTTGGACTTCTGACCAGACAGGATACGCAGTATTTT. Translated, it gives CSVGLLTRQDTQYF.

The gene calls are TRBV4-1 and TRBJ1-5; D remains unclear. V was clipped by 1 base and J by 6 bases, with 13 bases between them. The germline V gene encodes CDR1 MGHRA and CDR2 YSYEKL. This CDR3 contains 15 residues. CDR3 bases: TGCGCCAGCAGCCAAGTGGTGCAGGCGAGTCAGCCCCAGCATTTT. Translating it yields CASSQVVQASQPQHF.

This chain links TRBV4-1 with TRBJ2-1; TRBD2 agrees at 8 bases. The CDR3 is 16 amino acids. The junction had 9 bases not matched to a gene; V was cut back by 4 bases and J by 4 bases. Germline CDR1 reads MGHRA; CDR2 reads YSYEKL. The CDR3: CASSPLSGGHYNEQFF. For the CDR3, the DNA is TGCGCCAGCAGCCCCCTGAGCGGGGGCCATTACAATGAGCAGTTCTTC.

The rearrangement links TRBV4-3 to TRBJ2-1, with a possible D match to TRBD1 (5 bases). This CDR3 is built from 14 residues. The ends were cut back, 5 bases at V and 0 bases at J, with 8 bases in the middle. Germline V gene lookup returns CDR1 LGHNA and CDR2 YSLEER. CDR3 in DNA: TGCGCCAGCAGCACGGACAACTCCTACAATGAGCAGTTCTTC. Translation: CASSTDNSYNEQFF.

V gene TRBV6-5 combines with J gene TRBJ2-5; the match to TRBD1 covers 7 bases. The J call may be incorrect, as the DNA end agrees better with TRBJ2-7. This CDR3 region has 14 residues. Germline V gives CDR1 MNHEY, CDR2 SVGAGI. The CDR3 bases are TGTGCCAGCAGCCACAGGGGAGAGGCCTACGAGCAGTACTTC. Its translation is CASSHRGEAYEQYF.

DNA for the CDR3: TGTGCCAGCAGTGAACCAGACGGACTAAATGAAAAACTGTTTTTT. This sequence encodes CASSEPDGLNEKLFF. V is TRBV25-1 and J is TRBJ1-4; D remains unclear. The CDR3 runs to 15 residues. Deletions cut 2 bases from V and 5 bases from J, with 12 bases between. CDR1 is MGHDK, CDR2 SYGVNS, per germline.